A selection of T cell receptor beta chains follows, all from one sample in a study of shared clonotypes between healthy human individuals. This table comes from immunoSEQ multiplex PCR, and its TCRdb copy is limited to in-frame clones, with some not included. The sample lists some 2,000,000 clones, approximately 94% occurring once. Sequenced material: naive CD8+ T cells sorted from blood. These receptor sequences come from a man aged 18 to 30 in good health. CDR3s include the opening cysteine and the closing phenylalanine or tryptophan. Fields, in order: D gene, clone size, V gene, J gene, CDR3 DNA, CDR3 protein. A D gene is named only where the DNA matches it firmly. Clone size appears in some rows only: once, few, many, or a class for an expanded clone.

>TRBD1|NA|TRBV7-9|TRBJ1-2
TGTGCCAGCAGCCATGGACAGGGTCCAGCTAACTATGGCTACACCTTC
CASSHGQGPANYGYTF
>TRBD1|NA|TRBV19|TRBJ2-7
TGTGCCAGTAGCTCGACAGGGAGCTCCTACGAGCAGTACTTC
CASSSTGSSYEQYF
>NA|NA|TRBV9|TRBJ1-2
TGTGCCAGCAGCGTAGAAAACCTCTATGGCTACACCTTC
CASSVENLYGYTF
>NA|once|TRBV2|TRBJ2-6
TGTGCCAGCAGTGAACAGCCGACACCTCCTGGGGCCAACGTCCTGACTTTC
CASSEQPTPPGANVLTF
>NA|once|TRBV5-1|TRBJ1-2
TGCGCCAGCAGAGATCTGGGGGGCATTAACTATGGCTACACCTTC
CASRDLGGINYGYTF
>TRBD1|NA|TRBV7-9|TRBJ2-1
TGTGCCAGCAGTGGGGCAGGGGGCTTTGAGCAGTTCTTC
CASSGAGGFEQFF
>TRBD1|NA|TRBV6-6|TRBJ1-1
TGTGCCAGCAGTATGGGACAGAACATGAACACTGAAGCTTTCTTT
CASSMGQNMNTEAFF
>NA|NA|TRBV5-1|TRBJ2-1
TGCGCCAGCAGCTTGGCCTTCTCCTCCTACAATGAGCAGTTCTTC
CASSLAFSSYNEQFF
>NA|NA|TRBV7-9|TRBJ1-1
TGTGCCAGCAGCCCCTCTTTCACACGGGCTGAAGCTTTCTTT
CASSPSFTRAEAFF
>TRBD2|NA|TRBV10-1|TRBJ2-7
TGCGCCAGCAGTGAGTTGGCGGGAGGATCTTACGAGCAGTACTTC
CASSELAGGSYEQYF
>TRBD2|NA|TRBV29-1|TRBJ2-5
TGCAGCGTTGTCCTACTAGCGGGGCAAGAGACCCAGTACTTC
CSVVLLAGQETQYF
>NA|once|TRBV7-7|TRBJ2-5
TGTGCTAGCAGCTTAAATCGACAAGAGACCCAGTACTTC
CASSLNRQETQYF
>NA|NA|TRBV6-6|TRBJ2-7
TGTGCCAGCAGTTACTTCAGGGATACCTACGAGCAGTACTTC
CASSYFRDTYEQYF
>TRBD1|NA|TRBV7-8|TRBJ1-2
TGTGCCAGCAGCTTACCCAGACAGGGGGATGGCGATGGCTACACCTTC
CASSLPRQGDGDGYTF
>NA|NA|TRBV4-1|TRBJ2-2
TGCGCCAGCAGCCAAGATGGCACTAGTAGTTCCGGGGAGCTGTTTTTT
CASSQDGTSSSGELFF
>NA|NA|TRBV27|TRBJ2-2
TGTGCCAGCAGCCACATTGCGAACACCGGGGAGCTGTTTTTT
CASSHIANTGELFF